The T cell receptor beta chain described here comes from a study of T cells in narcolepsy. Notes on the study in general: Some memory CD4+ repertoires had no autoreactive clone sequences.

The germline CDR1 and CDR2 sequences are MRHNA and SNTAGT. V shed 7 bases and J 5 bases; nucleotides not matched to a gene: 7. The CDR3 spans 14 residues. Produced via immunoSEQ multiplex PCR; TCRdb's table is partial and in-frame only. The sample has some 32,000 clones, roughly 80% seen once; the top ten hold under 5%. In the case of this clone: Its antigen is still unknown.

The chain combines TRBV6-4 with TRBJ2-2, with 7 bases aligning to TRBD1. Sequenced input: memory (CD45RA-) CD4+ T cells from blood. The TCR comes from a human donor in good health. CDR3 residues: CASKRGGATGELFF. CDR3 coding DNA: TGTGCCAGCAAGAGAGGGGGCGCGACCGGGGAGCTGTTTTTT.